This TCR beta chain was retrieved from a study of control samples from healthy donors and cancer patients. This clone was detected only a few times. CDR1 KGHSH and CDR2 LQKENI come from the germline V gene. V lost 5 bases to trimming and J lost 6 bases, with 12 bases between them. The CDR3 is made up of 13 amino acids. Some clones are missing from TCRdb's copy, which holds only in-frame ones; the method was immunoSEQ multiplex PCR. The sample lists roughly 120,000 clones, about 87% occurring once. Sequenced: blood. The receptor was isolated from a man aged 30-40 years in good health. The chain uses TRBV18 and TRBJ2-3; D gene ambiguous. As DNA, the CDR3 is TGTGCCAGCTCAACGATGGTCAGCGATACGCAGTATTTT. This codes for CASSTMVSDTQYF.